This entry concerns a single T cell receptor beta chain. Its specificity is unknown. Using unique molecular identifiers, the investigators prepared the TCRbeta library. One entry per CDR3 protein, called by TCRdb with MiXCR from the PCR reads. The sample shows more than 90,000 distinct CDR3 sequences, 10% of them seen only once. The CDR3 sequence is 11 residues long. Germline loops: CDR1 SNHLY, CDR2 FYNNEI. Deletions cut 7 bases from V and 6 bases from J, with 7 bases between. The entry originates in a study of T-cell reconstitution after alpha-beta-depleted transplantation in children. Study conclusions and caveats: High day-60 TCRbeta diversity in some patients came from surviving recipient T cells and thymic progenitors. At one year after transplant, newly produced T cells mostly accounted for T-cell counts and diversity. Roughly two months post-transplant, alpha-beta T cells reportedly originated from several hundred graft clones that had expanded.

Material: PBMCs, obtained before TCRalphabeta/CD19-depleted stem cell transplant. The receptor comes from a boy aged 2 to 9 with acute lymphoblastic leukemia, due to receive a stem cell transplant. V and J are TRBV2 and TRBJ2-1; D gene uncertain. CDR3: CASTRSNEQFF. The CDR3 DNA follows: TGTGCCAGCACTAGATCCAATGAGCAGTTCTTC. Drawing the rest from reference TRBV2 and TRBJ2-1, the complete variable domain is EPEVTQTPSHQVTQMGQEVILRCVPISNHLYFYWYRQILGQKVEFLVSFYNNEISEKSEIFDDQFSVERPDGSNFTLKIRSTKLEDSAMYFCASTRSNEQFFGPGTRLTVL.